One and the same sample provided the 9 T cell receptor beta chains below, sequenced in a study of blood T cell repertoires in COVID-19. Data came from immunoSEQ multiplex PCR; TCRdb stores just in-frame clones and leaves some out. The sample holds under 300,000 clones, roughly 93% seen once. What was sequenced was PBMCs or T cells enriched from blood (not recorded which). Receptors were obtained from a woman in her thirties or forties with acute COVID-19.

The chain combines TRBV9 with TRBJ2-3, with TRBD2 matching 9 bases. The CDR3 runs to 16 residues. Per the germline V gene, CDR1 is SGDLS and CDR2 is YYNGEE. V lost 0 bases and J lost 6; bases outside the gene matches: 8. CDR3: CASSVGDSGSRDTQYF. The CDR3 region has the DNA TGTGCCAGCAGCGTAGGTGATAGCGGGAGTAGGGATACGCAGTATTTT.

J is TRBJ1-4 and V is TRBV13; tentatively, D is TRBD1 (6 bases). V was cut by 6 bases and J by 2 bases, with 13 bases left in between. The germline V gene has CDR1 PRHDT and CDR2 FYEKMQ (reference sequence). The CDR3 loop spans 15 amino acids. CDR3 region: CASRATGLTNEKLFF. Here the CDR3 DNA reads TGTGCCAGCAGAGCAACAGGGTTGACTAATGAAAAACTGTTTTTT. The entire variable domain, with the rest obtained from reference TRBV13 and TRBJ1-4, is as follows: AAGVIQSPRHLIKEKRETATLKCYPIPRHDTVYWYQQGPGQDPQFLISFYEKMQSDKGSIPDRFSAQQFSDYHSELNMSSLELGDSALYFCASRATGLTNEKLFFGSGTQLSVL.

This chain joins TRBV7-2 and TRBJ2-1, with 8 bases that match TRBD2. V was pared by 1 base and J by 5 bases, with 7 bases of the junction left unmatched. The CDR3 has 16 amino acids. Per germline, CDR1 SGHTA and CDR2 FQGNSA. The CDR3 coding sequence is TGTGCCAGCAGCTTAGTGGTCGGGGGGGCTAACAATGAGCAGTTCTTC. This encodes CASSLVVGGANNEQFF.

V usage is TRBV24-1 and J usage is TRBJ1-5, with D possibly matching TRBD1 (5 bases). The CDR3 is 15 residues long. From germline, CDR1 is KGHDR and CDR2 SFDVKD. Trimming pared 4 bases from V and 1 base from J, leaving 10 bases between. The CDR3 DNA reads as TGTGCCACCAGTGACTCAGACAGCAGCAATCAGCCCCAGCATTTT. Its protein product is CATSDSDSSNQPQHF.

The genes are TRBV5-6 and TRBJ2-1; D is unresolved. Germline V lookup: CDR1 SGHDT, CDR2 YYEEEE. This CDR3 is 16 amino acids long. V lost 4 bases, J lost 0 bases, and 14 bases lay in between. CDR3 sequence (DNA): TGTGCCAGCAGCGTATCTATCGCCATCTCCTACAATGAGCAGTTCTTC. Its protein is CASSVSIAISYNEQFF.

The chain is built from TRBV3-1 (or the pseudogene TRBV3-2) and TRBJ2-1; D not certain. Germline-derived CDR1 and CDR2 are LGHDT and YNNKEL (reference sequence). V lost 3 bases to trimming and J lost 6 bases, with 3 bases between them. CDR3 length: 11 residues. The CDR3 sequence is CASSHSNEQFF. Written as DNA, the CDR3 is TGTGCCAGCAGCCATAGCAATGAGCAGTTCTTC.

The V call is TRBV27, the J call TRBJ1-2, with D hard to call. CDR3 size: 13 residues. Germline values: CDR1 MNHEY, CDR2 SMNVEV (reference sequence). Between the trimmed V and J ends, which lost 3 bases and 8 bases, there was a span of 13 bases. This CDR3 reads CASSLSTEGGYTF. Written as DNA, the CDR3 is TGTGCCAGCAGTTTGTCAACAGAGGGAGGCTACACCTTC.

J is TRBJ1-2 and V is TRBV6-5; D is unclear. This CDR3 contains 14 residues. Germline V lookup: CDR1 MNHEY, CDR2 SVGAGI. V lost 0 bases to trimming and J lost 5 bases, with 10 bases between them. This chain's CDR3 is CASSYSSRTYGYTF. The DNA of the CDR3 is TGTGCCAGCAGTTACTCGAGTAGAACTTATGGCTACACCTTC.

This chain uses TRBV15 with TRBJ1-3; no definite D call. There are 17 residues in the CDR3. Trimming took off 7 bases at V and 2 bases at J, with 21 bases between the two ends. The germline gives CDR1 LNHNV, CDR2 YYDKDF (reference sequence). The CDR3 protein is CATTSRMRERAGNTIYF. Written as DNA, the CDR3 is TGTGCCACCACATCCCGAATGAGGGAGCGCGCTGGAAACACCATATATTTT.